Below are 20 T cell receptor beta chains sequenced from a single sample in a study of PD-L1 blockade in urothelial cancer. Generated by immunoSEQ multiplex PCR, the TCRdb table keeps only in-frame clones and is missing some. The sample lists 50,000 to 55,000 clones; approximately 75% were seen once. This sample comprised PBMCs, obtained around atezolizumab (anti-PD-L1) treatment. The receptors shown here come from a man in his 70s with urothelial cancer.

This clone was detected only a few times. The V call is TRBV7-9, the J call TRBJ2-7; 7 bases are a match to TRBD2. There are 11 residues in the CDR3. The germline gives CDR1 SEHNR, CDR2 FQNEAQ (reference sequence). V shed 8 bases and J 3 bases; nucleotides not matched to a gene: 1. The CDR3 here is CASWGGYEQYF. DNA of the CDR3: TGTGCCAGCTGGGGGGGCTACGAGCAGTACTTC.

The chain recombines TRBV7-2 with TRBJ2-7; D unclear. Germline CDR1 and CDR2: SGHTA and FQGNSA. This CDR3 is 14 amino acids long. Trimming stripped 1 base from V and 0 bases from J, with 7 bases between. The CDR3 DNA reads TGTGCCAGCAGCTTAGGGCCAGGCTCCTACGAGCAGTACTTC. Translated, it gives CASSLGPGSYEQYF.

This CDR3 reads CASSITSGSYEQYF. In DNA, the CDR3 is TGTGCCAGTAGTATCACCAGCGGCTCCTACGAGCAGTACTTC. The chain has TRBV19 and TRBJ2-7, with D maybe TRBD2 (5 bases). The CDR3 covers 14 residues. The V end lost 3 bases, the J end lost 0 bases, and 9 bases lay between the germline ends. Germline-derived CDR1 and CDR2 are LNHDA and SQIVND (reference sequence).

The genes are TRBV6-1 and TRBJ2-5; 8 bases map to TRBD2. Germline CDR1 MNHNS, CDR2 SASEGT. V lost 7 bases and J lost 5; bases outside the gene matches: 9. CDR3 size: 14 residues. The CDR3 spells CASILSGGGETQYF. The DNA of the CDR3 is TGTGCCAGCATCCTTTCGGGGGGGGGTGAGACCCAGTACTTC.

This rearrangement joins TRBV7-9 to TRBJ2-3; D not resolved. V lost 5 bases and J 6 bases, leaving 18 bases between the germline ends. The CDR3 is 15 residues long. Germline CDR1 and CDR2: SEHNR and FQNEAQ (reference sequence). The CDR3 spells CASSALTAKSDTQYF. CDR3 bases: TGTGCCAGCAGCGCACTCACTGCTAAGTCGGATACGCAGTATTTT.

The chain has TRBV11-3 and TRBJ2-1; a possible D gene is TRBD2 (7 bases). In germline, CDR1 is SGHNT, CDR2 YENEEA. V gave up 3 bases and J gave up 4 bases, with 16 bases separating them. The CDR3 extends over 16 amino acids. The CDR3 reads CASSFRGGGPYNEQFF. The CDR3 DNA sequence: TGTGCCAGCAGCTTTAGAGGGGGGGGGCCTTACAATGAGCAGTTCTTC.

The gene calls are TRBV6-1 and TRBJ1-5; possible D gene TRBD1, 6 bases. The V and J ends lost 6 bases and 7 bases respectively, with 13 bases between them. Germline V gives CDR1 MNHNS, CDR2 SASEGT. The CDR3 consists of 13 residues. DNA for the CDR3: TGTGCCAGCAGCGGACAGTCGCTACAGCCCCAGCATTTT. It specifies CASSGQSLQPQHF.

The table lists this clone with many counts. J is TRBJ2-3 and V is TRBV28; D is uncertain. The V gene's germline CDR1 is MDHEN and CDR2 SYDVKM. The CDR3 is made up of 15 amino acids. V lost 10 bases to trimming and J lost 3 bases, with 20 bases between them. The CDR3 region is CATWRVGLRTDTQYF. The CDR3, as DNA: TGTGCCACCTGGAGAGTCGGGTTACGAACAGATACGCAGTATTTT.

The gene calls are TRBV2 and TRBJ1-2; the D gene is possibly TRBD1 (5 bases). This CDR3 region has 15 residues. The V gene's germline CDR1 is SNHLY and CDR2 FYNNEI. Trimming cost V 6 bases and J 6 bases, with 20 bases left between them. The CDR3 loop reads CASSDGQGITHGYTF. The CDR3, as DNA: TGTGCCAGCAGCGACGGACAAGGCATCACCCATGGCTACACCTTC.

This clone was seen once. The chain links TRBV28 to TRBJ1-5, with TRBD1 matching 7 bases. Trimming cost V 6 bases and J 0 bases; bases outside gene matches: 5. CDR3 size: 15 residues. Germline lookup yields CDR1 MDHEN and CDR2 SYDVKM. CDR3 nucleotide sequence: TGTGCCAGCAGCGGGACAGTGGATAGCAATCAGCCCCAGCATTTT. It encodes CASSGTVDSNQPQHF.

The CDR3 spells CASSLGARQGRYTF. CDR3 in DNA: TGTGCCAGCAGCTTAGGCGCCCGCCAGGGCCGTTACACCTTC. The chain is built from TRBV7-2 and TRBJ1-2; weak D call: TRBD1 (5 bases). The CDR3 extends over 14 amino acids. Germline V gene data show CDR1 as SGHTA and CDR2 as FQGNSA. V lost 1 base to trimming and J lost 11 bases, with 17 bases between them. The full variable domain, rest sourced from reference TRBV7-2 and TRBJ1-2, is GAGVSQSPSNKVTEKGKDVELRCDPISGHTALYWYRQSLGQGLEFLIYFQGNSAPDKSGLPSDRFSAERTGGSVSTLTIQRTQQEDSAVYLCASSLGARQGRYTFGSGTRLTVV.

The rearrangement uses TRBV18 and TRBJ2-5; D may be TRBD1 (6 bases). The CDR3 has 14 residues. CDR1 KGHSH and CDR2 LQKENI come from the germline V gene. V was clipped by 1 base and J by 2 bases, with 8 bases between them. The CDR3 bases are TGTGCCAGCTCACCACAACAGGGTCAAGAGACCCAGTACTTC. Residues: CASSPQQGQETQYF.

V usage is TRBV19 and J usage is TRBJ2-3, with unresolved D. Germline V gives CDR1 LNHDA, CDR2 SQIVND (reference sequence). The CDR3 covers 15 residues. The ends were cut back, 5 bases at V and 0 bases at J, with 12 bases in the middle. The DNA for the CDR3 is TGTGCCAGTAGTGCTAGGATTAAGAGCACAGATACGCAGTATTTT. It encodes CASSARIKSTDTQYF.

The chain combines TRBV29-1 with TRBJ1-3, with TRBD1 as a possible D gene (6 bases). The CDR3 has 13 amino acids. Per germline, CDR1 SQVTM and CDR2 ANQGSEA. V was clipped by 6 bases and J by 7 bases, with 16 bases between them. In nucleotides, the CDR3 is TGCAGCGTCCCGACAGGCGGAGGCAACACCATATATTTT. Residues: CSVPTGGGNTIYF. Full variable domain (outside the CDR3, taken from reference TRBV29-1 and TRBJ1-3): SAVISQKPSRDICQRGTSLTIQCQVDSQVTMMFWYRQQPGQSLTLIATANQGSEATYESGFVIDKFPISRPNLTFSTLTVSNMSPEDSSIYLCSVPTGGGNTIYFGEGSWLTVV.

The chain carries TRBV11-2 and TRBJ1-1, with 10 bases fitting TRBD1. This CDR3 contains 16 residues. The germline V gene encodes CDR1 SGHAT and CDR2 FQNNGV. V shed 1 base, J shed 6 bases, and the junction held 8 bases outside the gene matches. For the CDR3, the DNA is TGTGCCAGCAGCTTAGGAGACAGGGGGCTTCGGGCTGAAGCTTTCTTT. Translating it yields CASSLGDRGLRAEAFF.

The chain couples TRBV29-1 to TRBJ2-5; TRBD2 matches at 7 bases. V lost 3 bases and J lost 5; bases outside the gene matches: 6. Germline CDR1 SQVTM, CDR2 ANQGSEA. The CDR3 consists of 13 residues. The CDR3 coding sequence is TGCAGCGTTGATATGGGAGGGACCGAGACCCAGTACTTC. Translation gives CSVDMGGTETQYF.

This chain uses TRBV5-1 with TRBJ1-2; 7 nucleotides match TRBD1. The V and J ends lost 4 bases and 4 bases, in that order; junction bases with no gene match: 13. This CDR3 region has 16 residues. CDR1 is SGHRS and CDR2 is YFSETQ in the germline V gene. CDR3 in amino acids: CASSQIPGQASYGYTF. CDR3 nucleotides: TGCGCCAGCAGCCAGATCCCCGGACAGGCGAGCTATGGCTACACCTTC. Looking up the rest from reference TRBV5-1 and TRBJ1-2 gives the full variable domain: KAGVTQTPRYLIKTRGQQVTLSCSPISGHRSVSWYQQTPGQGLQFLFEYFSETQRNKGNFPGRFSGRQFSNSRSEMNVSTLELGDSALYLCASSQIPGQASYGYTFGSGTRLTVV.

This clone was found once. The CDR3 loop is CASRPKNRGPNTGELFF. CDR3 in DNA: TGTGCCAGCCGCCCGAAGAACAGGGGACCCAACACCGGGGAGCTGTTTTTT. This sequence joins TRBV7-2 and TRBJ2-2; 7 bases are shared with TRBD1. Losses at the gene ends were 8 bases for V and 2 bases for J; bases not matched to a gene: 14. The CDR3 sequence is 17 residues long. CDR1 and CDR2 from the germline V gene are SGHTA and FQGNSA.

Relative to its sample, this clone is medium-sized (0.01 to 0.1%). This chain links TRBV4-2 with TRBJ2-7, with 7 bases fitting TRBD2. The CDR3 runs to 14 residues. CDR1 and CDR2 from the germline V gene are LGHNA and YNFKEQ. Losses at the gene ends were 4 bases for V and 5 bases for J; bases not matched to a gene: 8. The CDR3 nucleotides are TGTGCCAGCAGCCCCGAGCGGGAACGAGACGAGCAGTACTTC. It specifies CASSPERERDEQYF.

The chain recombines TRBV7-9 with TRBJ1-1; TRBD1 matches at 10 bases. V trimming: 5 bases; J trimming: 4 bases; junction bases outside the gene matches: 7. Looked up from germline, CDR1 is SEHNR and CDR2 is FQNEAQ (reference sequence). The CDR3 covers 15 residues. Here the CDR3 DNA reads TGTGCCAGCAGCACATACCGGACAGGGGGCACTGAAGCTTTCTTT. This translates into CASSTYRTGGTEAFF. The whole variable domain, remainder taken from reference TRBV7-9 and TRBJ1-1, is DTGVSQNPRHKITKRGQNVTFRCDPISEHNRLYWYRQTLGQGPEFLTYFQNEAQLEKSRLLSDRFSAERPKGSFSTLEIQRTEQGDSAMYLCASSTYRTGGTEAFFGQGTRLTVV.